The T cell receptor beta chain described here comes from a study of blood T cell repertoires in COVID-19. Turning to the study itself: T cells, B-cell-depleted T cells, or PBMCs supplied cDNA or gDNA.

V shed 3 bases and J 4 bases; nucleotides not matched to a gene: 7. Per germline, CDR1 SGHNT and CDR2 YYREEE (reference sequence). The CDR3 has 15 amino acids. Repertoires were generated with immunoSEQ multiplex PCR, while TCRdb's copy carries only in-frame clones and drops some. The sample consists of tens of thousands of clones, 85% to 90% of them appearing once. The rearrangement uses TRBV5-4 and TRBJ2-1; 7 bases agree with TRBD2. The sequence was collected from a human donor in a cohort sampled during active COVID-19. Material for sequencing was peripheral blood. CDR3 residues: CASSSGTTGYNEQFF. CDR3 coding DNA: TGTGCCAGCAGCTCCGGGACTACCGGATACAATGAGCAGTTCTTC.